The 2 T cell receptor beta chains below come from one sample, sequenced in a study of blood T cell repertoires in COVID-19. Clones were read by immunoSEQ multiplex PCR, and TCRdb kept only the in-frame ones, dropping some. The sample contains 180,000 or so clones, 86% of which appear only once. Sample: peripheral blood. These receptors were collected from a woman of 80 years or more in a cohort sampled during active or convalescent COVID-19.

The rearrangement uses TRBV29-1 and TRBJ1-1; no firm D call. Trimming took 2 bases from V and 0 from J, leaving 7 bases between them. This CDR3 spans 13 amino acids. CDR1 and CDR2 (germline): SQVTM, ANQGSEA. The CDR3 region is CSVELSLNTEAFF. CDR3 nucleotide sequence: TGCAGCGTTGAACTGTCCTTGAACACTGAAGCTTTCTTT.

This chain links TRBV19 with TRBJ1-2; D not resolved. Deletions cut 6 bases from V and 1 base from J, with 12 bases between. The germline gives CDR1 LNHDA, CDR2 SQIVND (reference sequence). The CDR3 has 14 residues. CDR3 sequence reads: CASSVSAGNYGYTF. CDR3 bases: TGTGCCAGTAGCGTTTCCGCGGGTAACTATGGCTACACCTTC.